This T cell receptor beta chain was obtained from a study of blood T cell repertoires in COVID-19. Study as a whole: The United States, Italy and Spain supplied acute and convalescent COVID-19 samples. From T cells, B-cell-depleted T cells, or PBMCs came the material, which was cDNA or gDNA.

Study processing details: The assay estimated nucleated cells by amplifying reference gene primers. TCRdb's copy holds only in-frame clones and misses some; the assay was immunoSEQ multiplex PCR. V, J and clone size reflect that table, while D and trimming were determined from the DNA. The data contain 200,000 to 250,000 clones, 80% to 90% of them seen just once; the ten biggest clones take up approximately 8%. CDR3 size: 15 residues. Trimming pared 3 bases from V and 4 bases from J, leaving 13 bases between. From germline, CDR1 is SEHNR and CDR2 FQNEAQ (reference sequence). This chain uses TRBV7-9 with TRBJ1-3, with D possibly matching TRBD1 (6 bases). Sequencing input: peripheral blood. This receptor was taken from a woman between 50 and 59 years old with active or convalescent COVID-19. The CDR3 region is CASSFLGARGNTIYF. CDR3 sequence (DNA): TGTGCCAGCAGCTTCCTGGGGGCGCGAGGAAACACCATATATTTT.